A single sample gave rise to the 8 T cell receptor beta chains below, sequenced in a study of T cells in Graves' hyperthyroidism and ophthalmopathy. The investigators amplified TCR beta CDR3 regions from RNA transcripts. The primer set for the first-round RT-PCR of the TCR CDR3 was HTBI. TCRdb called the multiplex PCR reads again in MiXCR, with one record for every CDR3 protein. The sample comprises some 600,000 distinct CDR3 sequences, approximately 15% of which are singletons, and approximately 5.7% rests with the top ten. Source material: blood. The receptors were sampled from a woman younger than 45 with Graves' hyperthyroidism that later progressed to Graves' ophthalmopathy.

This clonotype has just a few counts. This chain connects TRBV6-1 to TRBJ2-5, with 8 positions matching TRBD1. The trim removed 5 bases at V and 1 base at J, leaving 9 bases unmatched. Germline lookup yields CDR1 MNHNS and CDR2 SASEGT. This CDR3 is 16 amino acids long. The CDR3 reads CASSRPGGPPQETQYF. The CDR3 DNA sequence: TGTGCCAGCAGTCGCCCAGGGGGCCCGCCCCAAGAGACCCAGTACTTC.

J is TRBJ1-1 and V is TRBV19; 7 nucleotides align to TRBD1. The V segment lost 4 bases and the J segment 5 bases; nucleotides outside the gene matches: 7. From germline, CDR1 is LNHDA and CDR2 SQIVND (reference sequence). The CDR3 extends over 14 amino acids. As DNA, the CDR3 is TGTGCCAGTAGTAGTGAAAGGGGGCGGACTGAAGCTTTCTTT. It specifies CASSSERGRTEAFF.

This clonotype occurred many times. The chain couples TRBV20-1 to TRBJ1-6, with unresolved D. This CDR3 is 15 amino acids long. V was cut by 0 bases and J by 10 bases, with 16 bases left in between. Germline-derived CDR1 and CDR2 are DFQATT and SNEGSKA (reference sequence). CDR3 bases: TGCAGTGCTAGAGACATGCAGGAGGTAGGGTCACCCCTCCACTTT. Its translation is CSARDMQEVGSPLHF.

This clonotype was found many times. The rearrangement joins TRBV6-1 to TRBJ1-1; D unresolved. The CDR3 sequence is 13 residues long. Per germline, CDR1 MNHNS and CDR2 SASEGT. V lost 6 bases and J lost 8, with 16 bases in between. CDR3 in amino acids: CASRLDDTGEAFF. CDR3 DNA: TGTGCCAGCAGGCTCGACGACACCGGAGAAGCTTTCTTT.

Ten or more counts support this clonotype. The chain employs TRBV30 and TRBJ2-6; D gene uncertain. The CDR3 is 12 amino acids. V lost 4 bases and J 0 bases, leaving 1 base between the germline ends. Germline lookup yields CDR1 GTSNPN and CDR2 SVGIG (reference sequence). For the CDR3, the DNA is TGTGCCTGGACCTCTGGGGCCAACGTCCTGACTTTC. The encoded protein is CAWTSGANVLTF.

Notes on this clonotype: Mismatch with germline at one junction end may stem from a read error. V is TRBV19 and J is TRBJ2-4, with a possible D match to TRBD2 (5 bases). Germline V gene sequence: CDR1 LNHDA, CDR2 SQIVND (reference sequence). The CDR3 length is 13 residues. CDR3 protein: CASSVGAKNSQYF. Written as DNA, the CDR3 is TGTGCCAGTAGTGTGGGAGCCAAAAACAGTCAGTACTTC.

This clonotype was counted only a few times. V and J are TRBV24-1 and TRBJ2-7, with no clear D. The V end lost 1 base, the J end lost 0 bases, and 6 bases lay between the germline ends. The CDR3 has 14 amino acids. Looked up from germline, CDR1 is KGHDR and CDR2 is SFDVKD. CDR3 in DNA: TGTGCCACCAGTGATTTAAAAAGCTCCTACGAGCAGTACTTC. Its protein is CATSDLKSSYEQYF.

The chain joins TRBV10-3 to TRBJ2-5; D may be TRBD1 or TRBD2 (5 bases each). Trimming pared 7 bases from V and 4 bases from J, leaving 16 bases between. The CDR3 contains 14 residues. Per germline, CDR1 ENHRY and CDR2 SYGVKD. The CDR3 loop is CAINGGPQRETQYF. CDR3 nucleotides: TGTGCCATCAATGGGGGACCCCAGAGAGAGACCCAGTACTTC.